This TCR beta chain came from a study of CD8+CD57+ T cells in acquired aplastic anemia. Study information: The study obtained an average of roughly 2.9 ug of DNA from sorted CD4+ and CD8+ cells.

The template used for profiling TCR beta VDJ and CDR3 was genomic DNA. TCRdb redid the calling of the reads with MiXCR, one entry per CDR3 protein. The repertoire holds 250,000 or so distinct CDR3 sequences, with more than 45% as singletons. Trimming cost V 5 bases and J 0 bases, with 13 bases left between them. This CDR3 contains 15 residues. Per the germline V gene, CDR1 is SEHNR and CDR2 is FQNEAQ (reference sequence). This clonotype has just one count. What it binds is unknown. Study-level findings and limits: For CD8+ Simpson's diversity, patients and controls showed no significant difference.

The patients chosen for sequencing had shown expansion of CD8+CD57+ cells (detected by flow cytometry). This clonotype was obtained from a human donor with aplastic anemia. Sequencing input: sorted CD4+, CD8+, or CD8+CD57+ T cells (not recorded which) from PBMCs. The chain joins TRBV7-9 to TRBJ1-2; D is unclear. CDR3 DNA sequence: TGTGCCAGCAGCCCCGAAGGCCGTACTAACTATGGCTACACCTTC. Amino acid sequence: CASSPEGRTNYGYTF.